Below are 5 T cell receptor beta chains sequenced from a single sample in a study of blood T cell repertoires in COVID-19. TCRdb's table, derived via immunoSEQ multiplex PCR, lists solely in-frame clones and lacks some. Of over 100,000 clones in the sample, around 82% were seen once. The sequencing sample was made of peripheral blood. The receptor set was obtained from a human donor in a cohort sampled during active or convalescent COVID-19.

This clone occurred a few times. The chain uses TRBV5-1 and TRBJ2-7, with D maybe TRBD2 (6 bases). V lost 2 bases and J 6 bases, leaving 15 bases between the germline ends. CDR1 and CDR2 from the germline V gene are SGHRS and YFSETQ. This CDR3 contains 14 residues. The DNA for the CDR3 is TGCGCCAGCAGCTTCCCCACTCAGGAGGGCGAGCAGTACTTC. Amino acid sequence: CASSFPTQEGEQYF.

This chain uses TRBV11-2 with TRBJ2-1, with TRBD2 identical over 10 bases. V shed 6 bases, J shed 3 bases, and the junction held 5 bases outside the gene matches. Germline V lookup: CDR1 SGHAT, CDR2 FQNNGV. The CDR3 length is 15 residues. The CDR3 region has the DNA TGTGCCAGCAGACGAGCGGGAGGGCGCTACAATGAGCAGTTCTTC. Translation gives CASRRAGGRYNEQFF.

The chain links TRBV5-6 to TRBJ2-7; no firm D call. This CDR3 has 14 amino acids. Trimming pared 1 base from V and 0 bases from J, leaving 8 bases between. Germline V lookup: CDR1 SGHDT, CDR2 YYEEEE. The CDR3 loop reads CASSLTGFSYEQYF. CDR3 in DNA: TGTGCCAGCAGCTTGACCGGGTTCTCCTACGAGCAGTACTTC.

The genes are TRBV4-2 and TRBJ1-3, with D unclear. The germline V and J ends were trimmed by 1 base and 2 bases, with 6 bases remaining between them. The CDR3 consists of 14 residues. CDR1 LGHNA and CDR2 YNFKEQ come from the germline V gene. Written as DNA, the CDR3 is TGTGCCAGCAGCCAAGCCAGGACTGGAAACACCATATATTTT. It is translated as CASSQARTGNTIYF.

The chain has TRBV4-3 and TRBJ2-1; 11 bases agree with TRBD2. The CDR3 consists of 20 residues. Germline CDR1 is LGHNA and CDR2 is YSLEER. V shed 2 bases, J shed 4 bases, and the junction held 16 bases outside the gene matches. The CDR3 spells CASSQTRRVGLAEVYNEQFF. CDR3 bases: TGCGCCAGCAGCCAAACCCGGAGGGTGGGACTAGCGGAGGTTTACAATGAGCAGTTCTTC.